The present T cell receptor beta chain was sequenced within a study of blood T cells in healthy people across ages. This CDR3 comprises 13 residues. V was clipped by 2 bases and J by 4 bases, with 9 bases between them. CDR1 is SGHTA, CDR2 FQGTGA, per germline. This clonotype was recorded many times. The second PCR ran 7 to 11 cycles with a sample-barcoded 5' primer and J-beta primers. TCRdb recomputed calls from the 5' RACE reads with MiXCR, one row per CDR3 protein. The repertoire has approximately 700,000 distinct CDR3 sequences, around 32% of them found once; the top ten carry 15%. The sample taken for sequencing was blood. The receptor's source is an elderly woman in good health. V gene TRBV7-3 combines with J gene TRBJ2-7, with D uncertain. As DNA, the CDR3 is TGTGCCAGCAGCTTAGACGTGGGATACGAGCAGTACTTC. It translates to CASSLDVGYEQYF.